The source of this TCR beta chain is a study of cytomegalovirus exposure and HLA in healthy donors. This CDR3 comprises 14 residues. From germline, CDR1 is LGHNA and CDR2 YSLEER. V was shortened by 3 bases and J by 5 bases, with 10 bases between the two germline ends. The PCR made use of 60 Vbeta and 13 Jbeta primers. Sequenced by immunoSEQ multiplex PCR; TCRdb stores in-frame clones only, minus some. The sample's table shows over 40,000 clones. The sequenced material came from PBMCs. The J gene is TRBJ2-2, the V gene TRBV4-3; D unresolved. The origin of this receptor is a woman between 40 and 50 years old in good health and CMV-seronegative. Here the CDR3 reads CASSHSTGTGELFF. As DNA, the CDR3 is TGCGCCAGCAGCCACTCGACCGGGACCGGGGAGCTGTTTTTT.